This passage covers 27 T cell receptor beta chains from one sample sequenced in a study of blood T cell repertoires in COVID-19. Sequenced by immunoSEQ multiplex PCR; TCRdb stores in-frame clones only, minus some. The data hold 230,000 or so clones, with roughly 84% observed a single time. The material sequenced was PBMCs or T cells enriched from blood (not recorded which). The origin of the receptors is a woman between 45 and 65 years old who had been exposed to COVID-19.

This rearrangement joins TRBV18 to TRBJ1-3; D may be TRBD1 (5 bases). Trimming took 3 bases from V and 4 from J, leaving 13 bases between them. The V gene's germline CDR1 is KGHSH and CDR2 LQKENI. The CDR3 consists of 15 residues. CDR3 bases: TGTGCCAGCTCACCGAAGATGGGGCAGGGAAACACCATATATTTT. The encoded protein is CASSPKMGQGNTIYF.

V gene TRBV7-9 combines with J gene TRBJ1-2, with a tentative D call TRBD1 (6 bases). This CDR3 is 15 amino acids long. Germline V gene lookup returns CDR1 SEHNR and CDR2 FQNEAQ (reference sequence). V was cut by 0 bases and J by 8 bases, with 16 bases left in between. CDR3 protein: CASSLAGRATGGYTF. DNA for the CDR3: TGTGCCAGCAGCTTAGCAGGCAGGGCAACAGGGGGCTACACCTTC.

This chain uses TRBV6-5 with TRBJ2-7; 8 bases are shared with TRBD1. The CDR3 contains 14 residues. Germline assignment: CDR1 MNHEY and CDR2 SVGAGI. The J segment lost 5 bases and the V segment lost 7 bases, leaving 10 bases of the junction unmatched. The CDR3 region has the DNA TGTGCCAGCACTTCCGGGACAGGCGTCGACGAGCAGTACTTC. Translated, it gives CASTSGTGVDEQYF.

The chain has TRBV27 and TRBJ2-1, with a weak D call TRBD2 (6 bases). The germline V gene has CDR1 MNHEY and CDR2 SMNVEV (reference sequence). V shed 5 bases and J shed 5 bases, with 16 bases lying between them. The CDR3 runs 15 residues. As DNA, the CDR3 is TGTGCCAGCAGTCCCTGGGGAGGAGACAACAATGAGCAGTTCTTC. This gives the protein CASSPWGGDNNEQFF.

The rearrangement joins TRBV28 to TRBJ2-7; TRBD1 agrees at 11 bases. This CDR3 region has 15 residues. Germline V lookup: CDR1 MDHEN, CDR2 SYDVKM. V lost 5 bases and J lost 3; bases outside the gene matches: 6. CDR3 loop: CASSLAGTGGYEQYF. The CDR3 DNA is TGTGCCAGCAGTCTAGCCGGGACAGGGGGCTACGAGCAGTACTTC.

CDR3: CASSQVTAAYGYTF. The DNA of the CDR3 is TGCGCCAGCAGCCAAGTAACGGCGGCCTATGGCTACACCTTC. The chain recombines TRBV4-1 with TRBJ1-2; D uncertain. Germline-derived CDR1 and CDR2 are MGHRA and YSYEKL. The CDR3 has 14 residues. The ends were cut back, 1 base at V and 4 bases at J, with 10 bases in the middle.

Only a few counts were recorded for this clone. The chain has TRBV5-1 and TRBJ1-1; D might be TRBD1 (5 bases). The V and J ends lost 2 bases and 0 bases respectively, with 11 bases between them. The CDR3 runs 15 residues. Per the germline V gene, CDR1 is SGHRS and CDR2 is YFSETQ. The CDR3 loop is CASSFQGGVNTEAFF. The CDR3 bases are TGCGCCAGCAGCTTTCAGGGTGGGGTGAACACTGAAGCTTTCTTT. Together with reference TRBV5-1 and TRBJ1-1, the CDR3 gives the full variable domain: KAGVTQTPRYLIKTRGQQVTLSCSPISGHRSVSWYQQTPGQGLQFLFEYFSETQRNKGNFPGRFSGRQFSNSRSEMNVSTLELGDSALYLCASSFQGGVNTEAFFGQGTRLTVV.

The gene calls are TRBV10-2 and TRBJ1-6; D is uncertain. Germline V gives CDR1 WSHSY, CDR2 SAAADI. Trimming stripped 6 bases from V and 8 bases from J, with 20 bases between. The CDR3 sequence is 16 residues long. CDR3 bases: TGCGCCAGCAGACCCGAACAGTTTTCCGCAGATTCACCCCTCCACTTT. This translates into CASRPEQFSADSPLHF.

The CDR3 DNA is TGTGCCAGCAGTTACTCTGGAGGGGGCGGCTATGGCTACACCTTC. Translation: CASSYSGGGGYGYTF. The chain combines TRBV6-6 with TRBJ1-2, with TRBD1 matching 7 bases. The CDR3 is 15 amino acids. Trimming cost V 0 bases and J 4 bases; bases outside gene matches: 5. CDR1 and CDR2 (germline): MNHNY, SVGAGI (reference sequence).

This chain uses TRBV7-3 with TRBJ1-1; no clear D. Germline V lookup: CDR1 SGHTA, CDR2 FQGTGA. Trimming stripped 2 bases from V and 1 base from J, with 17 bases between. This CDR3 comprises 17 residues. This CDR3 reads CASSLVGSPTGNTEAFF. In DNA form, the CDR3 reads TGTGCCAGCAGCTTAGTCGGATCCCCAACGGGGAACACTGAAGCTTTCTTT. The full variable domain, its missing parts supplied by reference TRBV7-3 and TRBJ1-1, is GAGVSQTPSNKVTEKGKYVELRCDPISGHTALYWYRQSLGQGPEFLIYFQGTGAADDSGLPNDRFFAVRPEGSVSTLKIQRTERGDSAVYLCASSLVGSPTGNTEAFFGQGTRLTVV.

The V and J genes are TRBV5-4 and TRBJ2-7; D gene unclear. The germline V gene has CDR1 SGHNT and CDR2 YYREEE (reference sequence). The CDR3 has 12 amino acids. V shed 3 bases and J shed 0 bases, with 4 bases lying between them. CDR3 in DNA: TGTGCCAGCAGCTCTAGCTCCTACGAGCAGTACTTC. The encoded protein is CASSSSSYEQYF. The full variable domain, rest sourced from reference TRBV5-4 and TRBJ2-7, is ETGVTQSPTHLIKTRGQQVTLRCSSQSGHNTVSWYQQALGQGPQFIFQYYREEENGRGNFPPRFSGLQFPNYSSELNVNALELDDSALYLCASSSSSYEQYFGPGTRLTVT.

This chain uses TRBV7-2 with TRBJ1-5; D call uncertain. Germline-derived CDR1 and CDR2 are SGHTA and FQGNSA. Trimming took off 4 bases at V and 4 bases at J, with 14 bases between the two ends. This CDR3 has 15 amino acids. The CDR3 nucleotides read TGTGCCAGCAGCTCCGACACGGCAACGAATCAGCCCCAGCATTTT. Encoded protein: CASSSDTATNQPQHF.

V is TRBV9 and J is TRBJ1-4; D possibly corresponds to TRBD1 (6 bases). The CDR3 sequence is 16 residues long. The V gene lost 3 bases and the J gene lost 4 bases, with 16 bases spanning the gap. Germline CDR1 and CDR2: SGDLS and YYNGEE. The CDR3, as DNA: TGTGCCAGCAGCGAATCAGGGGAGGGGTTTAATGAAAAACTGTTTTTT. It codes for CASSESGEGFNEKLFF.

J is TRBJ2-7 and V is TRBV4-3; 10 bases match TRBD1. Trimming removed 1 base from V and 6 bases from J; junction bases left unmatched: 6. This CDR3 has 15 residues. Germline CDR1 LGHNA, CDR2 YSLEER. The CDR3 sequence is CASSQGLRTGGEQYF. The CDR3, as DNA: TGCGCCAGCAGCCAAGGACTCAGGACAGGGGGCGAGCAGTACTTC.

The chain is built from TRBV7-9 and TRBJ1-1; 10 positions agree with TRBD1. After removal of 1 base from V and 4 bases from J, the junction contained 3 bases not matched to a gene. The CDR3 covers 15 residues. Germline-derived CDR1 and CDR2 are SEHNR and FQNEAQ (reference sequence). The CDR3 spells CASSLGRTGGTEAFF. CDR3 in DNA: TGTGCCAGCAGCTTAGGAAGGACAGGGGGCACTGAAGCTTTCTTT.

This chain links TRBV4-1 with TRBJ2-7; 8 nucleotides line up with TRBD1. The CDR3 loop spans 17 amino acids. The V gene end was trimmed by 1 base and the J gene end by 3 bases; junction bases not matched to a gene: 11. Germline V CDR1 and CDR2: MGHRA, YSYEKL. This chain's CDR3 is CASSQASDREVYYEQYF. CDR3 nucleotide sequence: TGCGCCAGCAGCCAAGCCTCGGACAGGGAGGTCTACTACGAGCAGTACTTC.

The rearrangement joins TRBV9 to TRBJ1-1; 7 bases are shared with TRBD1. The CDR3 contains 16 residues. The J segment lost 3 bases and the V segment lost 0 bases, leaving 8 bases of the junction unmatched. Germline CDR1 is SGDLS and CDR2 is YYNGEE. The CDR3, as DNA: TGTGCCAGCAGCGTAGAGACAGGGCGAGGGGACACTGAAGCTTTCTTT. Residues: CASSVETGRGDTEAFF.

V is TRBV5-4 and J is TRBJ2-7, with 8 bases that match TRBD1. The V gene end was trimmed by 0 bases and the J gene end by 0 bases; junction bases not matched to a gene: 14. This CDR3 has 19 amino acids. Per germline, CDR1 SGHNT and CDR2 YYREEE (reference sequence). In DNA, the CDR3 is TGTGCCAGCAGCTTGGAGGCTCCCGCAGGGGGCGGTTTCTCCTACGAGCAGTACTTC. It encodes CASSLEAPAGGGFSYEQYF.

This chain connects TRBV19 to TRBJ1-2; the D is unclear. The CDR3 is 14 residues long. Germline V gene sequence: CDR1 LNHDA, CDR2 SQIVND (reference sequence). V was trimmed by 8 bases and J by 13 bases, leaving 26 bases between them. In nucleotides, the CDR3 is TGTGCCAGTCACACCTTCGGGAGGACTAATGAGTTCACCTTC. Residues: CASHTFGRTNEFTF.

The chain joins TRBV4-2 to TRBJ1-6, with 9 bases aligning to TRBD1. Looked up from germline, CDR1 is LGHNA and CDR2 is YNFKEQ. The CDR3 extends over 17 amino acids. V shed 0 bases, J shed 8 bases, and the junction held 8 bases outside the gene matches. The CDR3 loop is CASSQDRGQGRDSPLHF. CDR3 in DNA: TGTGCCAGCAGCCAAGATCGGGGACAGGGCCGAGATTCACCCCTCCACTTT.

The V gene is TRBV3-1 (or the pseudogene TRBV3-2), the J gene TRBJ2-3; 7 bases agree with TRBD1. The length of the CDR3 is 15 residues. Per the germline V gene, CDR1 is LGHDT and CDR2 is YNNKEL (reference sequence). V shed 4 bases, J shed 1 base, and the junction held 5 bases outside the gene matches. DNA for the CDR3: TGTGCCAGCAGCCCCCTAGGGGGCGGCACAGATACGCAGTATTTT. This translates into CASSPLGGGTDTQYF.

The chain carries TRBV12-3 or TRBV12-4 and TRBJ1-1; D call uncertain. Trimming pared 3 bases from V and 8 bases from J, leaving 13 bases between. The CDR3 runs 13 residues. CDR3 sequence reads: CASSFSEGGEAFF. CDR3 in DNA: TGTGCCAGCAGTTTCTCGGAGGGAGGAGAAGCTTTCTTT.

V is TRBV6-2 or TRBV6-3 and J is TRBJ1-2; 7 bases fit TRBD1. Unmatched junction bases numbered 0, after V lost 6 bases and J lost 5 bases. The CDR3 is made up of 11 amino acids. In germline, CDR1 is MNHEY, CDR2 SVGEGT. In nucleotides, the CDR3 is TGTGCCAGCAGCAGGGGGTATGGCTACACCTTC. It translates to CASSRGYGYTF.

V and J are TRBV6-5 and TRBJ2-3, with D possibly being TRBD2 (6 bases). From germline, CDR1 is MNHEY and CDR2 SVGAGI. The CDR3 is 15 amino acids. Trimming pared 10 bases from V and 9 bases from J, leaving 26 bases between. The CDR3 nucleotides read TGTGCCACCACTCCCGGGGACGGGGGTCCGGGGACGCAGTATTTT. This gives the protein CATTPGDGGPGTQYF.

The rearrangement uses TRBV15 and TRBJ2-3, with a tentative D call TRBD2 (5 bases). Germline loops: CDR1 LNHNV, CDR2 YYDKDF (reference sequence). V lost 3 bases, J lost 3 bases, and 13 bases lay in between. The CDR3 has 15 residues. The CDR3 nucleotides read TGTGCCACCAGCAGCACTAGACCCCAAACAGATACGCAGTATTTT. Translated: CATSSTRPQTDTQYF.

The chain couples TRBV3-1 (or the pseudogene TRBV3-2) to TRBJ2-2; D call uncertain. Germline V CDR1 and CDR2: LGHDT, YNNKEL (reference sequence). The CDR3 is 14 residues long. The V end lost 3 bases, the J end lost 3 bases, and 8 bases lay between the germline ends. This CDR3 is CASSHLGDTGELFF. CDR3 nucleotides: TGTGCCAGCAGCCACCTAGGAGACACCGGGGAGCTGTTTTTT.

Comments on this clone: This CDR3 is also generated by other DNA sequences in the sample. The CDR3 reads CASSQGPDSSYGYTF. The DNA of the CDR3 is TGTGCCAGCAGCCAGGGTCCAGACAGCTCCTATGGCTACACCTTC. The chain has TRBV3-1 (or the pseudogene TRBV3-2) and TRBJ1-2; TRBD1 might be the D (5 bases). V was trimmed by 3 bases and J by 4 bases, leaving 15 bases between them. Germline loops: CDR1 LGHDT, CDR2 YNNKEL (reference sequence). This CDR3 is 15 amino acids long.